This record covers a single T cell receptor beta chain. This CDR3 region has 14 residues. The V and J ends lost 1 base and 5 bases respectively, with 9 bases between them. CDR1 and CDR2 from the germline V gene are SNHLY and FYNNEI. This specimen belongs to a study of OX40 agonist ivuxolimab in advanced cancers. Using immunoSEQ multiplex PCR, the repertoire was profiled, and TCRdb retains in-frame clones only, with some absent. The sample yields 70,000 to 100,000 clones, 85% to 90% seen once. The origin of this receptor is an adult with an advanced solid tumor such as melanoma, head and neck, liver or kidney cancer. This chain uses TRBV2 with TRBJ1-5; D is ambiguous. The sample was CD4+ or CD8+ T cells sorted from blood, taken in a trial of the OX40 agonist ivuxolimab. CDR3 loop: CASSEGTADQPQHF. In nucleotides, the CDR3 is TGTGCCAGCAGTGAAGGGACTGCTGATCAGCCCCAGCATTTT.